This T cell receptor (beta chain) was profiled in a study of T cell repertoires in cytomegalovirus infection (dated by TCRdb to about 2019). Study-level background: The peptide stimulations were aimed at well-studied HLA-B-restricted epitopes as well as recently identified HLA-C-restricted CMV epitopes, whose presentation resists viral immunomodulation. Donor HLA type was relevant to the analysis, as public TCR beta signatures indicated carriage of CMV infection together with the matching HLA type. Summary of the overall study and its limitations: The ex vivo response was dominated by HLA-C-restricted CMV-specific TCR beta clonotypes, which also provided the single most frequent clonotype in two of eight donors. In both this cohort and an independent cohort of some 370 donors, the cumulative frequency of public TCR beta family members distinguished carriers of CMV infection plus the relevant HLA type.

Comments on this clonotype: Its antigen is unknown. Base qualities are missing; no much larger clone stands one base away.

Sequencing used an Illumina HiSeq 1500. TCRdb reprocessed the public reads (quality trimming at Q25 with fastp, clone calling with MiXCR) and kept in-frame beta chains. When rows share a CDR3 protein, they turn into one entry using the most common DNA and genes. This sample comprises 160,000 or so distinct CDR3 sequences, roughly 22% of them detected only once. Roughly 25% of the sample lies in the top ten. This sample's treatment or condition label indicates: in vitro stimulation with specific CMV peptide epitopes to enrich CMV-specific T cells. At the junction V is shortened by 2 bases and J by 7 bases; bases outside the gene matches: 5. Its CDR3 holds 14 amino acids, cysteine through phenylalanine. Solely the CDR3 DNA is kept, with 42 bases framed from the first base. The germline V gene gives CDR1 as SGHDT and CDR2 as YYEEEE.

The TCR comes from a human donor in good health (CMV status not recorded). Some clones in this sample may be carry-over from other donors' samples. The material was CD8+ T cells from cultured PBMCs, obtained from culture after CMV antigen stimulation. The V and J genes are TRBV5-6 and TRBJ1-5; TRBD1 matches 8 bases in the middle. The DNA sequence is given as TGTGCCAGCAGCTTCGCCCCAGGGGGCCAGCCCCAGCATTTT. Its coded protein is CASSFAPGGQPQHF.